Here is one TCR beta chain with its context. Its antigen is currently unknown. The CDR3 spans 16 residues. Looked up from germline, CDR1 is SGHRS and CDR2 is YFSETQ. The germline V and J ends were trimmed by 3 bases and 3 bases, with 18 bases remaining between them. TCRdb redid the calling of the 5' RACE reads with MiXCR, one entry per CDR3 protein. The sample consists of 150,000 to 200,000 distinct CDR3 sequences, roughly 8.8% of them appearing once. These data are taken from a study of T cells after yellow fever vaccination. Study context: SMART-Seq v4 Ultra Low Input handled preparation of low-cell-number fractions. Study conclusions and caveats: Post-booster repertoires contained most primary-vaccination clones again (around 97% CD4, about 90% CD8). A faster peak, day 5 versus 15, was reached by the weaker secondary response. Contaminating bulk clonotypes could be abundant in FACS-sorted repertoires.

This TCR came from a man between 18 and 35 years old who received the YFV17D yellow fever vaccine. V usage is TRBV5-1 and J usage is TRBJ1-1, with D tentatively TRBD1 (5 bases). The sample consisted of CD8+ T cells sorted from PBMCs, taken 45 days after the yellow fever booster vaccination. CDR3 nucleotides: TGCGCCAGCAGCTCGCAGAGATTTACGGGGGACACTGAAGCTTTCTTT. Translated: CASSSQRFTGDTEAFF.